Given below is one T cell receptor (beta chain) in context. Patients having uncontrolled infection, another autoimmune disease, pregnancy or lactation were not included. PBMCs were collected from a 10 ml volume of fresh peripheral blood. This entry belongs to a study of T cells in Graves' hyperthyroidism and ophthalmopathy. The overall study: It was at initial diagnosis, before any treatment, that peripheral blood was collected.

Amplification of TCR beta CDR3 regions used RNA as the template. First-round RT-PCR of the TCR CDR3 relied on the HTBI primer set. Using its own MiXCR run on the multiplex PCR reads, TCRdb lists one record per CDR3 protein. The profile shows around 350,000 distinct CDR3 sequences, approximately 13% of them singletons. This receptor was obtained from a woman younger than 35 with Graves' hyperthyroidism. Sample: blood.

The chain's CDR3 is CASSEETGINNSPLHF. The CDR3, as DNA: TGTGCCAGCAGTGAAGAGACGGGTATCAATAATTCACCCCTCCACTTT. The gene calls are TRBV6-1 and TRBJ1-6; D gene unclear. Germline CDR1 reads MNHNS; CDR2 reads SASEGT. This CDR3 spans 16 amino acids. The V end was cut by 1 base, the J end by 5 bases, with 12 bases between.